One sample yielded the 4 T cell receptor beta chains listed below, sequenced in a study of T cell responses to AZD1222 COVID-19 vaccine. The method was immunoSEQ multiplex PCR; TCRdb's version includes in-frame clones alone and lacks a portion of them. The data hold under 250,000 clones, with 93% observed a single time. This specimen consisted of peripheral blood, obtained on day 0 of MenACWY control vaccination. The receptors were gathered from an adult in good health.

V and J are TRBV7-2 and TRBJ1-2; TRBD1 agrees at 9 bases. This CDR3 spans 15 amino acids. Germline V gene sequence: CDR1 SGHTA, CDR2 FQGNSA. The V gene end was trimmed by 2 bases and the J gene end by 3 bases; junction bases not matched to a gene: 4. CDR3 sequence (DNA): TGTGCCAGCAGCTTAAGGGACAGGGCACACTATGGCTACACCTTC. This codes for CASSLRDRAHYGYTF.

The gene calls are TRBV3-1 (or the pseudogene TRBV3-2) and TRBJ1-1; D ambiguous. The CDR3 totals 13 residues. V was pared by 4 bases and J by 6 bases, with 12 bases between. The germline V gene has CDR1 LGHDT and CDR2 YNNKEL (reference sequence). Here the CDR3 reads CASSPRAPPEAFF. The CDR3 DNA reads TGTGCCAGCAGCCCACGGGCCCCTCCTGAAGCTTTCTTT.

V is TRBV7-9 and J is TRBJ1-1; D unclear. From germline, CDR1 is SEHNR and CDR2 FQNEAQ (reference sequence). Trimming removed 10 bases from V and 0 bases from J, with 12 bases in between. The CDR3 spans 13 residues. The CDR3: CAIPSELNTEAFF. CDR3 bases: TGTGCCATCCCTAGCGAACTGAACACTGAAGCTTTCTTT.

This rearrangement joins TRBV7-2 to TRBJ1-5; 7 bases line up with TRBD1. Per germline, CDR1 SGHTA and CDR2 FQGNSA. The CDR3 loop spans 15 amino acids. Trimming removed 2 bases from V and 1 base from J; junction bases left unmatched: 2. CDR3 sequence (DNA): TGTGCCAGCAGCTTAAGACAGGGAAGCAATCAGCCCCAGCATTTT. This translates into CASSLRQGSNQPQHF. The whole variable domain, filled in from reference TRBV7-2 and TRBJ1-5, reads GAGVSQSPSNKVTEKGKDVELRCDPISGHTALYWYRQSLGQGLEFLIYFQGNSAPDKSGLPSDRFSAERTGGSVSTLTIQRTQQEDSAVYLCASSLRQGSNQPQHFGDGTRLSIL.